A single sample is the source of the 3 T cell receptor beta chains below, sequenced in a study of spatial heterogeneity in lung cancer. Findings and caveats of the study: In tumors, expanded intratumoral alpha and beta TCR counts tracked mutation counts.

Which antigens these TCRs recognize remains unknown. TCRdb analysed the 5' RACE reads with MiXCR anew, one entry per CDR3 protein. The repertoire holds about 3,400 distinct CDR3 sequences, with 5.5% to 6.5% as singletons. The time point: sample taken at primary tumor resection. Source: lung tumor tissue, taken at surgery. The receptors were gathered from a female donor with early-stage non-small cell lung cancer.

Within the sample, this clonotype is large. The chain uses TRBV6-2 or TRBV6-3 and TRBJ2-3, with 16 positions matching TRBD2. J gave up 6 bases and V 5 bases, and 11 bases lay outside the gene matches. This CDR3 spans 18 amino acids. CDR1 is MNHEY and CDR2 is SVGEGT in the germline V gene. The CDR3, as DNA: TGTGCCAGCAGTCCACCGGGACTAGCGGGAGGGCCCGAGGATACGCAGTATTTT. Translation: CASSPPGLAGGPEDTQYF.

This clonotype is judged medium-sized. The rearrangement joins TRBV28 to TRBJ2-7, with D tentatively TRBD2 (6 bases). Between the trimmed V and J ends, which lost 3 bases and 3 bases, there was a span of 12 bases. The germline V gene has CDR1 MDHEN and CDR2 SYDVKM. The CDR3 length is 14 residues. CDR3 nucleotide sequence: TGTGCCAGCAGTTTTGGGGGGTTAGGCTACGAGCAGTACTTC. Translating gives CASSFGGLGYEQYF.

This clonotype is medium-sized in the sample. The chain recombines TRBV24-1 with TRBJ2-1; 9 bases align to TRBD2. The CDR3 spans 15 residues. CDR1 and CDR2 from the germline V gene are KGHDR and SFDVKD. After removal of 5 bases from V and 2 bases from J, the junction contained 3 bases not matched to a gene. CDR3: CATSAAGGPYNEQFF. The DNA of the CDR3 is TGTGCCACCAGTGCGGCGGGAGGGCCCTACAATGAGCAGTTCTTC.